Here is one T cell receptor beta chain with its context. This sample was taken from a study of blood T cell repertoires in COVID-19. V was clipped by 0 bases and J by 0 bases; unmatched bases: 2. CDR1 and CDR2 (germline): SGDLS, YYNGEE. This CDR3 spans 16 amino acids. Some clones are missing from TCRdb's copy, which holds only in-frame ones; the method was immunoSEQ multiplex PCR. The table lists some 80,000 clones, roughly nine tenths of them singletons, with 3% in the top ten. The clonotype originates from a woman aged 45-60 years with active or convalescent COVID-19. Specimen: peripheral blood. The rearrangement joins TRBV9 to TRBJ2-5; 10 bases agree with TRBD2. In DNA, the CDR3 is TGTGCCAGCAGCGTAGGTAGCGGGGGGCACCAAGAGACCCAGTACTTC. This gives the protein CASSVGSGGHQETQYF. Looking up the rest from reference TRBV9 and TRBJ2-5 gives the full variable domain: DSGVTQTPKHLITATGQRVTLRCSPRSGDLSVYWYQQSLDQGLQFLIQYYNGEERAKGNILERFSAQQFPDLHSELNLSSLELGDSALYFCASSVGSGGHQETQYFGPGTRLLVL.